The table lists the clone carrying this T cell receptor (beta chain) with a few counts. Germline assignment: CDR1 SGHTS and CDR2 YDEGEE. V was shortened by 4 bases and J by 4 bases, with 14 bases between the two germline ends. CDR3 size: 14 residues. The source of the sample is a study of sequential checkpoint blockade in melanoma. About the study: Patients were randomized 1:1 to nivolumab-then-ipilimumab or ipilimumab-then-nivolumab first-line.

Documented treatment: randomized to nivolumab then ipilimumab (arm A) or the reverse (arm B). Patients had received no earlier DNA-damaging chemotherapy. Sorted cells were live CD3+CD8+, lacking CD19 and CD56, from PBMCs. Some clones are missing from TCRdb's copy, which holds only in-frame ones; the method was immunoSEQ multiplex PCR. The table records approximately 13,000 clones, approximately 76% of them present only once. J is TRBJ1-2 and V is TRBV5-8; perhaps TRBD1 as D (6 bases). The starting material was CD8+ T cells sorted from blood (inferred from file names), obtained from a patient given nivolumab and ipilimumab in sequence. This clonotype originated in a human patient with melanoma. Some clones in this sample may be carry-over from other donors' samples. Here the CDR3 reads CASSEQGTSYGYTF. CDR3 DNA sequence: TGTGCCAGCAGCGAACAGGGAACGAGCTATGGCTACACCTTC.